These 21 T cell receptor beta chains came from one sample sequenced in a study of a mutant IDH1 vaccine in newly diagnosed glioma. As to time point: week 35, safety follow-up. Vaccination used 300 ug of mutant IDH1 20-mer peptide per dose, with topical imiquimod. Their target antigens are unknown. TCRdb's copy holds only in-frame clones and misses some; the assay was immunoSEQ multiplex PCR. This repertoire shows some 63,000 clones, roughly 68% found once; its top ten account for over 4%. The material sequenced was PBMCs, taken from a glioma patient whose treatment included an IDH1 peptide vaccine. The receptor set was obtained from a man aged 50-60 years with glioma.

The rearrangement joins TRBV19 to TRBJ2-1; D is unclear. V gave up 3 bases and J gave up 0 bases, with 6 bases separating them. Germline-derived CDR1 and CDR2 are LNHDA and SQIVND (reference sequence). The CDR3 runs 14 residues. CDR3 sequence reads: CASSIASSYNEQFF. Here the CDR3 DNA reads TGTGCCAGTAGTATCGCCAGCTCCTACAATGAGCAGTTCTTC.

The chain employs TRBV5-1 and TRBJ1-2; 9 positions agree with TRBD1. The V gene's germline CDR1 is SGHRS and CDR2 YFSETQ. The CDR3 contains 14 residues. J lost 8 bases, V lost 4 bases, and 9 bases had no gene match. The CDR3 DNA reads as TGCGCCAGCAGCGAGGGACAGGGAGTCTTGGGCTACACCTTC. It translates to CASSEGQGVLGYTF. Based on the CDR3 plus reference TRBV5-1 and TRBJ1-2, the full variable domain is KAGVTQTPRYLIKTRGQQVTLSCSPISGHRSVSWYQQTPGQGLQFLFEYFSETQRNKGNFPGRFSGRQFSNSRSEMNVSTLELGDSALYLCASSEGQGVLGYTFGSGTRLTVV.

The chain combines TRBV6-6 with TRBJ2-7; TRBD2 is a possible D gene (5 bases). From germline, CDR1 is MNHNY and CDR2 SVGAGI (reference sequence). This CDR3 comprises 12 residues. The V end lost 11 bases, the J end lost 0 bases, and 11 bases lay between the germline ends. The CDR3 nucleotides are TGTGCCTGGCGGAGGCGCTCCTACGAGCAGTACTTC. Protein: CAWRRRSYEQYF.

CDR3 nucleotide sequence: TGTGCCAGCAGGCTCGACAGCCAAGAGACCCAGTACTTC. Translation: CASRLDSQETQYF. J is TRBJ2-5 and V is TRBV6-5; the D gene is possibly TRBD1 (5 bases). This CDR3 has 13 residues. V was clipped by 6 bases and J by 1 base, with 9 bases between them. Germline assignment: CDR1 MNHEY and CDR2 SVGAGI.

The gene calls are TRBV7-9 and TRBJ1-5, with D possibly TRBD1 on 5 matching bases. The ends were cut back, 8 bases at V and 3 bases at J, with 8 bases in the middle. Germline V gives CDR1 SEHNR, CDR2 FQNEAQ (reference sequence). The CDR3 runs 12 residues. For the CDR3, the DNA is TGTGCCAGCGGACACATCAATCAGCCCCAGCATTTT. Protein: CASGHINQPQHF.

This chain links TRBV19 with TRBJ1-1; TRBD1 matches at 7 bases. Germline loops: CDR1 LNHDA, CDR2 SQIVND (reference sequence). The J segment lost 1 base and the V segment lost 7 bases, leaving 9 bases of the junction unmatched. This CDR3 comprises 15 residues. The CDR3 reads CASTERQGRNTEAFF. In nucleotides, the CDR3 is TGTGCCAGTACCGAACGACAGGGAAGGAACACTGAAGCTTTCTTT.

J is TRBJ1-1 and V is TRBV19; D remains ambiguous. Trimming took 5 bases from V and 3 from J, leaving 13 bases between them. Per the germline V gene, CDR1 is LNHDA and CDR2 is SQIVND (reference sequence). The CDR3 covers 14 residues. The DNA for the CDR3 is TGTGCCAGTAGTCACCGTTCATGGGACACTGAAGCTTTCTTT. It codes for CASSHRSWDTEAFF.

This clone has just a few counts. The gene calls are TRBV4-1 and TRBJ2-1, with TRBD2 identical over 11 bases. This CDR3 is built from 17 residues. Per germline, CDR1 MGHRA and CDR2 YSYEKL. J gave up 7 bases and V 0 bases, and 8 bases lay outside the gene matches. The CDR3 bases are TGCGCCAGCAGCCAAGATTTACTAGCGGGGGTTGGGAATGAGCAGTTCTTC. Amino acid sequence: CASSQDLLAGVGNEQFF.

This clone has a single count. This chain uses TRBV10-3 with TRBJ2-2; 12 bases are a match to TRBD2. CDR3 length equals 17 residues. The ends lost 4 bases at V and 3 bases at J; junction bases unmatched: 6. Germline CDR1 and CDR2: ENHRY and SYGVKD. Here the CDR3 reads CAISGERLAGDTGELFF. Here the CDR3 DNA reads TGTGCCATCAGTGGTGAGAGACTAGCGGGGGACACCGGGGAGCTGTTTTTT.

CDR3 in amino acids: CASSDRGVATEAFF. CDR3 nucleotide sequence: TGCGCCAGCAGTGACCGAGGGGTTGCGACTGAAGCTTTCTTT. The chain is built from TRBV10-1 and TRBJ1-1, with D tentatively TRBD1 (5 bases). The CDR3 loop spans 14 amino acids. The germline V gene encodes CDR1 WNHNN and CDR2 SYGVQD (reference sequence). The V end was cut by 3 bases, the J end by 5 bases, with 13 bases between.

J is TRBJ2-1 and V is TRBV7-9, with a tentative D call TRBD1 (5 bases). The CDR3 has 14 amino acids. V was cut by 1 base and J by 7 bases, with 11 bases left in between. Germline V gene lookup returns CDR1 SEHNR and CDR2 FQNEAQ (reference sequence). The CDR3 sequence: CASSLDQGSNEQFF. CDR3 coding DNA: TGTGCCAGCAGCTTAGATCAGGGCTCAAATGAGCAGTTCTTC. The whole variable domain, remainder taken from reference TRBV7-9 and TRBJ2-1, is DTGVSQNPRHKITKRGQNVTFRCDPISEHNRLYWYRQTLGQGPEFLTYFQNEAQLEKSRLLSDRFSAERPKGSFSTLEIQRTEQGDSAMYLCASSLDQGSNEQFFGPGTRLTVL.

The rearrangement uses TRBV5-1 and TRBJ2-3, with 12 nucleotides matching TRBD2. The V and J ends lost 4 bases and 6 bases, in that order; junction bases with no gene match: 6. Germline CDR1 is SGHRS and CDR2 is YFSETQ. The CDR3 runs to 15 residues. CDR3 sequence reads: CASSQRLAGDDTQYF. CDR3 DNA sequence: TGCGCCAGCAGCCAAAGACTAGCGGGGGACGATACGCAGTATTTT.

The V call is TRBV2, the J call TRBJ1-4, with D possibly TRBD1 on 5 matching bases. Germline loops: CDR1 SNHLY, CDR2 FYNNEI. V was cut by 3 bases and J by 4 bases, with 6 bases left in between. The CDR3 contains 13 residues. CDR3 in amino acids: CASSEGLNEKLFF. As DNA, the CDR3 is TGTGCCAGCAGTGAGGGGCTTAATGAAAAACTGTTTTTT.

The chain couples TRBV19 to TRBJ2-1; 14 bases map to TRBD2. Germline V gene lookup returns CDR1 LNHDA and CDR2 SQIVND (reference sequence). V lost 3 bases, J lost 7 bases, and 8 bases stayed unmatched. The CDR3 is made up of 17 amino acids. CDR3 amino acids: CASSIMTSGGAGNEQFF. CDR3 DNA: TGTGCCAGTAGTATTATGACTAGCGGGGGGGCCGGAAATGAGCAGTTCTTC.

The chain joins TRBV19 to TRBJ2-7, with 7 bases lining up with TRBD1. The CDR3 extends over 13 amino acids. V gave up 4 bases and J gave up 5 bases; unmatched junction bases: 5. Germline V gene lookup returns CDR1 LNHDA and CDR2 SQIVND (reference sequence). This chain's CDR3 is CASSTGTVDEQYF. Written as DNA, the CDR3 is TGTGCCAGTAGTACTGGGACAGTTGACGAGCAGTACTTC.

The rearrangement joins TRBV6-5 to TRBJ1-2; D is perhaps TRBD1 (6 bases). V lost 4 bases, J lost 10 bases, and 19 bases lay in between. This CDR3 comprises 14 residues. Germline CDR1 and CDR2: MNHEY and SVGAGI. In DNA form, the CDR3 reads TGTGCCAGCAGTTCCCGTCCAGGGGCGGCCGTCTACACCTTC. This sequence encodes CASSSRPGAAVYTF.

CDR3 amino acids: CASSSGTGGSLTSYNEQFF. CDR3 bases: TGCGCCAGCAGCTCCGGGACAGGGGGCTCGCTGACATCCTACAATGAGCAGTTCTTC. V usage is TRBV5-1 and J usage is TRBJ2-1; 12 positions agree with TRBD1. V was clipped by 3 bases and J by 1 base; unmatched bases: 11. This CDR3 has 19 amino acids. Looked up from germline, CDR1 is SGHRS and CDR2 is YFSETQ.

The chain carries TRBV6-4 and TRBJ2-1; D is perhaps TRBD1 or TRBD2 (6 bases each). There are 15 residues in the CDR3. V lost 0 bases and J 7 bases, leaving 13 bases between the germline ends. In germline, CDR1 is MRHNA, CDR2 SNTAGT. This CDR3 reads CASSDSGGDQNEQFF. CDR3 DNA: TGTGCCAGCAGTGACTCCGGGGGCGATCAAAATGAGCAGTTCTTC.

The chain employs TRBV9 and TRBJ1-1, with D maybe TRBD1 (5 bases). Germline CDR1 SGDLS, CDR2 YYNGEE. V gave up 5 bases and J gave up 1 base, with 9 bases separating them. The CDR3 totals 13 residues. CDR3 region: CASSQGPNTEAFF. The CDR3 DNA sequence: TGTGCCAGCAGTCAGGGCCCGAACACTGAAGCTTTCTTT.

The CDR3: CASSLRGVDYGYTF. For the CDR3, the DNA is TGTGCCAGCAGCTTGAGGGGGGTCGACTATGGCTACACCTTC. The rearrangement links TRBV5-8 to TRBJ1-2, with D possibly TRBD1 on 6 matching bases. V lost 1 base, J lost 3 bases, and 10 bases lay in between. CDR3 size: 14 residues. The germline CDR1 and CDR2 sequences are SGHTS and YDEGEE.

This clone was recorded once. The chain joins TRBV6-5 to TRBJ1-5, with unresolved D. Germline V gene lookup returns CDR1 MNHEY and CDR2 SVGAGI. Trimming left V 6 bases short and J 1 base short, with 10 bases between. CDR3 length: 14 amino acids. CDR3 DNA: TGTGCCAGCAGCGAAGTACAAAGCAATCAGCCCCAGCATTTT. Translated, it gives CASSEVQSNQPQHF.